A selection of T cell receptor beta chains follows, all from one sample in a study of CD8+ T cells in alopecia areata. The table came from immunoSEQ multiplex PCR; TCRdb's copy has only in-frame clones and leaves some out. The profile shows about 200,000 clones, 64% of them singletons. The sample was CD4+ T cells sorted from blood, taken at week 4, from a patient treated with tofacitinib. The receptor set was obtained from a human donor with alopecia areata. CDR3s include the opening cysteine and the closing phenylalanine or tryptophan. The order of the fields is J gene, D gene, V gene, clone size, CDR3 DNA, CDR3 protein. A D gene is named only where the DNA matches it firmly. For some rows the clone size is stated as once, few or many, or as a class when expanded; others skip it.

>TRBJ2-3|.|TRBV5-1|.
TGCGCCAGCAATCTGGGGGGAATAGATACGCAGTATTTT
CASNLGGIDTQYF
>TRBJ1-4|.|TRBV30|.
TGTGCTGAACGGGCAACGGGAATTGGAAAACTGTTTTTT
CAERATGIGKLFF
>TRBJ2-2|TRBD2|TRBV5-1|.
TGCGCCAGCAGCTTGGCCGGGACTAGAGTTGGCACCGGGGAGCTGTTTTTT
CASSLAGTRVGTGELFF
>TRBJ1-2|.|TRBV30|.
TGTGCCTGGAGAATTATAGGGGTTCGTAACTATGGCTACACCTTC
CAWRIIGVRNYGYTF
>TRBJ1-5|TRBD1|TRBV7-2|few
TGTGCCAGCAGCGCCTCAGGGGGCAATTATCAGCCCCAGCATTTT
CASSASGGNYQPQHF
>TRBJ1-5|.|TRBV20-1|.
TGCAGTGCTGGTTATCAGCCCCAGCATTTT
CSAGYQPQHF
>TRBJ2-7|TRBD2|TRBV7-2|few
TGTGCCAGCAGCGCGTGGGGACTAGAGGAGTACTTC
CASSAWGLEEYF
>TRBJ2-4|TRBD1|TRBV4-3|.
TGCGCCAGCAGCTGTACGGACAGGGGGCGATTAGGCCCCCTCAAAAACATTCAGTACTTC
CASSCTDRGRLGPLKNIQYF
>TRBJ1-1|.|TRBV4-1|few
TGCGCCAGCAGCCAAGAGGGGATTGGGATTTTGGGGGCTGAAGCTTTCTTT
CASSQEGIGILGAEAFF
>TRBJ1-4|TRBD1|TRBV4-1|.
TGCGCCAGCAGCCGGGACAGGGGGCTTGAAAAACTGTTTTTT
CASSRDRGLEKLFF
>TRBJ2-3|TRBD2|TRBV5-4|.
TGTGCCAGCAGCTTGGGGCTAGCGGGATACACAGATACGCAGTATTTT
CASSLGLAGYTDTQYF
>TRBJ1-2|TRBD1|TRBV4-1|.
TGCGCCAGCAGCCAAGAAGAGGCCAGGGGGCATGGCTACACCTTC
CASSQEEARGHGYTF
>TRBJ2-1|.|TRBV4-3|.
TGCGCCAGCAGCCAAGGTAGCGGCAACTCCTACAATGAGCAGTTCTTC
CASSQGSGNSYNEQFF
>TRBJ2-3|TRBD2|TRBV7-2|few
TGTGCCAGCAGCTTACTAGCGGGGGCTAGCACAGATACGCAGTATTTT
CASSLLAGASTDTQYF
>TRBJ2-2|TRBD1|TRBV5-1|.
TGCGCCAGCAGTTTCGGCACAGGGGGCTCCGGGGAGCTGTTTTTT
CASSFGTGGSGELFF
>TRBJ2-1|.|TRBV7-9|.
TGTGCCAGCAGCACTGTGGCGGGGGCTATCTACAATGAGCAGTTCTTC
CASSTVAGAIYNEQFF
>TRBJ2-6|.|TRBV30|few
TGTGCCTGGAGCAAACAGGATAAAGGCGCCAACGTCCTGACTTTC
CAWSKQDKGANVLTF
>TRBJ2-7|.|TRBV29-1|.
TGCAGCGTTGGCGAATACGAGCAGTACTTC
CSVGEYEQYF
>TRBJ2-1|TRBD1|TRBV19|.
TGTGCCAGTAGTAGGGACAGGGGATACAATGAGCAGTTCTTC
CASSRDRGYNEQFF
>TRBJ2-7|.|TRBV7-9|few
TGTGCCAGCAGCCGTGAGGGCGACTCCTACGAGCAGTACTTC
CASSREGDSYEQYF